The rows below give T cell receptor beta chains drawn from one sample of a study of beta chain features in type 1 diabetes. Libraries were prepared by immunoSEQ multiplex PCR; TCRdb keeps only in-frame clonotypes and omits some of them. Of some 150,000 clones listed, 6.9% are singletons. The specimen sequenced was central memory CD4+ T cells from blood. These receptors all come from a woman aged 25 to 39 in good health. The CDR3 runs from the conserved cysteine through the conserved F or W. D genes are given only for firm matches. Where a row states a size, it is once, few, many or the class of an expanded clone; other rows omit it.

CDR3 DNA: TGTGCCAGTCGAGGGAGGGAGACCCAGTACTTC
CDR3 protein: CASRGRETQYF
V gene: TRBV28
J gene: TRBJ2-5
clone size: -
D gene: -

CDR3 DNA: TGTGCCAGCAGCCCCACTAGCGGGAACACAGATACGCAGTATTTT
CDR3 protein: CASSPTSGNTDTQYF
V gene: TRBV7-2
J gene: TRBJ2-3
clone size: -
D gene: TRBD2

CDR3 DNA: TGCAGCGCCGAAGGGGACAGGGCTTATGGCTACACCTTC
CDR3 protein: CSAEGDRAYGYTF
V gene: TRBV29-1
J gene: TRBJ1-2
clone size: -
D gene: TRBD1

CDR3 DNA: TGTGCCAGCACCAGACTCGACAATGAGCAGTTCTTC
CDR3 protein: CASTRLDNEQFF
V gene: TRBV6-5
J gene: TRBJ2-1
clone size: few
D gene: -

CDR3 DNA: TGTGCCAGCACATTGAAAGAGATTCAGTACTTC
CDR3 protein: CASTLKEIQYF
V gene: TRBV2
J gene: TRBJ2-4
clone size: many
D gene: -

CDR3 DNA: TGTGCCAGCAGCCAAGATGTCATTTTTGGAGCGGGAGGGCCGAGAGAGCAGTACTTC
CDR3 protein: CASSQDVIFGAGGPREQYF
V gene: TRBV14
J gene: TRBJ2-7
clone size: -
D gene: TRBD2

CDR3 DNA: TGTGCCAGCAGTTTATCGGACAGACTGAGCACAGATACGCAGTATTTT
CDR3 protein: CASSLSDRLSTDTQYF
V gene: TRBV27
J gene: TRBJ2-3
clone size: -
D gene: -

CDR3 DNA: TGTGCCAGCAGCGAGAGGACAGGGTCCACCGGGGAGCTGTTTTTT
CDR3 protein: CASSERTGSTGELFF
V gene: TRBV9
J gene: TRBJ2-2
clone size: -
D gene: TRBD1

CDR3 DNA: TGTGCCAGCAGCTTGCTAGGTCAGGGGTACAATGAGCAGTTCTTC
CDR3 protein: CASSLLGQGYNEQFF
V gene: TRBV5-4
J gene: TRBJ2-1
clone size: -
D gene: -

CDR3 DNA: TGTGCCTGGGCGGACAGCCTTTCGGGAAACACCATATATTTT
CDR3 protein: CAWADSLSGNTIYF
V gene: TRBV30
J gene: TRBJ1-3
clone size: many
D gene: -

CDR3 DNA: TGTGCCAGCAGGCCGACTAGCGGGAGAAGAAATGAGCAGTTCTTC
CDR3 protein: CASRPTSGRRNEQFF
V gene: TRBV6-5
J gene: TRBJ2-1
clone size: once
D gene: TRBD2

CDR3 DNA: TGTGCCAGCAGTCGGGGCGGGGGTCAGCCCCAGCATTTT
CDR3 protein: CASSRGGGQPQHF
V gene: TRBV2
J gene: TRBJ1-5
clone size: -
D gene: -

CDR3 DNA: TGCGCCAGCAGCCAAGCGCCCGAGCTACTAGCGGGAGTGAGCACAGATACGCAGTATTTT
CDR3 protein: CASSQAPELLAGVSTDTQYF
V gene: TRBV4-3
J gene: TRBJ2-3
clone size: many
D gene: TRBD2

CDR3 DNA: TGTGCCAGCAGCTTCGGACAGGTAAATCAGCCCCAGCATTTT
CDR3 protein: CASSFGQVNQPQHF
V gene: TRBV5-6
J gene: TRBJ1-5
clone size: few
D gene: TRBD1

CDR3 DNA: TGTGCCAGCAGCTTCCGGGGAAGAGAGACCCAGTACTTC
CDR3 protein: CASSFRGRETQYF
V gene: TRBV5-4
J gene: TRBJ2-5
clone size: few
D gene: -

CDR3 DNA: TGTGCCAGCAGCTTAGGACGAGAGGCAGGGGAGGCCAAAAACATTCAGTACTTC
CDR3 protein: CASSLGREAGEAKNIQYF
V gene: TRBV7-9
J gene: TRBJ2-4
clone size: -
D gene: -

CDR3 DNA: TGTGCCAGCAGACCCGGACAGGGATTCTGGGAGACCCAGTACTTC
CDR3 protein: CASRPGQGFWETQYF
V gene: TRBV28
J gene: TRBJ2-5
clone size: -
D gene: TRBD1

CDR3 DNA: TGTGCCAGCAGCTTAGTTAGCCAGGGAAGTGGCTACACCTTC
CDR3 protein: CASSLVSQGSGYTF
V gene: TRBV5-4
J gene: TRBJ1-2
clone size: few
D gene: -

CDR3 DNA: TGTGCCAGCAGCATGGACAGGAATGAAAAACTGTTTTTT
CDR3 protein: CASSMDRNEKLFF
V gene: TRBV7-2
J gene: TRBJ1-4
clone size: -
D gene: TRBD1

CDR3 DNA: TGCGCCAGCAGCCAAGTAGGCTCCGACAGCGACAATGAGCAGTTCTTC
CDR3 protein: CASSQVGSDSDNEQFF
V gene: TRBV4-3
J gene: TRBJ2-1
clone size: few
D gene: -

CDR3 DNA: TGTGCCTGGAAGGGGGGGAGGATTATGTCCTACGAGCAGTACTTC
CDR3 protein: CAWKGGRIMSYEQYF
V gene: TRBV30
J gene: TRBJ2-7
clone size: -
D gene: -

CDR3 DNA: TGTGCCAGCAGCTTGCGGTCGGGCACCGGGGAGCTGTTTTTT
CDR3 protein: CASSLRSGTGELFF
V gene: TRBV5-5
J gene: TRBJ2-2
clone size: few
D gene: -

CDR3 DNA: TGTGCCAGTAGAGGGACTAGCGGGACTAACAATGAGCAGTTCTTC
CDR3 protein: CASRGTSGTNNEQFF
V gene: TRBV19
J gene: TRBJ2-1
clone size: few
D gene: TRBD2

CDR3 DNA: TGTGCCAGCAGCCGGGACAGCGGCTACGAGCAGTACTTC
CDR3 protein: CASSRDSGYEQYF
V gene: TRBV2
J gene: TRBJ2-7
clone size: -
D gene: TRBD1

CDR3 DNA: TGTGCCAGCAGCTCAGGGGGTTCTGGAAACACCATATATTTT
CDR3 protein: CASSSGGSGNTIYF
V gene: TRBV7-9
J gene: TRBJ1-3
clone size: few
D gene: TRBD1

CDR3 DNA: TGTGCCAGTAGTCCCCGGACAGGGACCCCCTACGAGCAGTACTTC
CDR3 protein: CASSPRTGTPYEQYF
V gene: TRBV19
J gene: TRBJ2-7
clone size: few
D gene: TRBD1

CDR3 DNA: TGTGCCAGCAGCTTAGGACATTCGTCCTACGAGCAGTACTTC
CDR3 protein: CASSLGHSSYEQYF
V gene: TRBV7-2
J gene: TRBJ2-7
clone size: few
D gene: -